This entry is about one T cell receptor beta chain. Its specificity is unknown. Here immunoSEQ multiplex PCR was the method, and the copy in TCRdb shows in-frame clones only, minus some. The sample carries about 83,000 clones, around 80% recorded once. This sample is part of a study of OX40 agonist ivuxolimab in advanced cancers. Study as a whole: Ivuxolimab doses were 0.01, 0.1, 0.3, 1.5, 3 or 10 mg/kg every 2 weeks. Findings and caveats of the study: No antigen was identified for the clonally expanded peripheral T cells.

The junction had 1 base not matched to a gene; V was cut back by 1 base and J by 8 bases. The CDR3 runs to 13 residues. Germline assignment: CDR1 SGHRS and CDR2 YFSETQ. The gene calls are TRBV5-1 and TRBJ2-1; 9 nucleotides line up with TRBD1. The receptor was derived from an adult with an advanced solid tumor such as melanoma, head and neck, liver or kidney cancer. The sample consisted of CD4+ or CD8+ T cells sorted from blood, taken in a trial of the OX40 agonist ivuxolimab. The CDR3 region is CASSLTGGDEQFF. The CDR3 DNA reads TGCGCCAGCAGCTTGACAGGGGGCGATGAGCAGTTCTTC. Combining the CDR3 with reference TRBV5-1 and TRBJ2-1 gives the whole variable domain KAGVTQTPRYLIKTRGQQVTLSCSPISGHRSVSWYQQTPGQGLQFLFEYFSETQRNKGNFPGRFSGRQFSNSRSEMNVSTLELGDSALYLCASSLTGGDEQFFGPGTRLTVL.